These 5 T cell receptor beta chains were all obtained from the same sample, sequenced in a study of T cell responses to AZD1222 COVID-19 vaccine. Some clones are missing from TCRdb's copy, which holds only in-frame ones; the method was immunoSEQ multiplex PCR. The table has about 170,000 clones, around 88% seen once. The source material was peripheral blood, sampled 28 days after the second AZD1222 dose. These TCRs come from an adult who received the AZD1222 COVID-19 vaccine.

The chain recombines TRBV3-1 (or the pseudogene TRBV3-2) with TRBJ2-7; D not certain. V was shortened by 0 bases and J by 7 bases, with 10 bases between the two germline ends. CDR1 is LGHDT and CDR2 is YNNKEL in the germline V gene (reference sequence). The CDR3 runs 13 residues. Written as DNA, the CDR3 is TGTGCCAGCAGCCAAGAGTACCCCACAGAGCAGTACTTC. Protein sequence: CASSQEYPTEQYF.

The V gene is TRBV12-3 or TRBV12-4, the J gene TRBJ1-1, with D possibly being TRBD1 (6 bases). V gave up 6 bases and J gave up 8 bases, with 16 bases separating them. The CDR3 length is 13 residues. CDR3 residues: CASSNRDIREAFF. The DNA for the CDR3 is TGTGCCAGCAGCAACCGGGACATCAGAGAAGCTTTCTTT.

The rearrangement uses TRBV19 and TRBJ2-7; either TRBD1 or TRBD2 may supply D (5 bases each). Germline CDR1 and CDR2: LNHDA and SQIVND (reference sequence). The CDR3 loop spans 15 amino acids. V lost 5 bases to trimming and J lost 0 bases, with 14 bases between them. CDR3 sequence: CASSEGTVVSYEQYF. CDR3 DNA: TGTGCCAGTAGTGAAGGGACGGTGGTCTCCTACGAGCAGTACTTC.

CDR3 protein: CATSRVPNEKLFF. The CDR3 DNA sequence: TGTGCCACCAGCAGAGTCCCTAATGAAAAACTGTTTTTT. The chain links TRBV15 to TRBJ1-4; no reliable D call. V lost 1 base and J 3 bases, leaving 3 bases between the germline ends. Germline-derived CDR1 and CDR2 are LNHNV and YYDKDF (reference sequence). This CDR3 contains 13 residues.

This clone was seen just once. This chain links TRBV11-3 with TRBJ2-7; weak D call: TRBD2 (5 bases). This CDR3 region has 15 residues. Germline V CDR1 and CDR2: SGHNT, YENEEA. V was cut by 4 bases and J by 4 bases, with 17 bases left in between. CDR3: CASSSSTEGGYEQYF. The CDR3 DNA is TGTGCCAGCAGCTCCTCCACGGAAGGAGGTTACGAGCAGTACTTC. Full variable domain (rest looked up from reference TRBV11-3 and TRBJ2-7): EAGVVQSPRYKIIEKKQPVAFWCNPISGHNTLYWYLQNLGQGPELLIRYENEEAVDDSQLPKDRFSAERLKGVDSTLKIQPAELGDSAVYLCASSSSTEGGYEQYFGPGTRLTVT.